The 7 T cell receptor beta chains reported below all come from one sample, sequenced in a study of T cell responses to AZD1222 COVID-19 vaccine. Assay: immunoSEQ multiplex PCR; the TCRdb copy retains only in-frame clones and omits some. This table holds over 90,000 clones, roughly 91% found once. The sequenced sample was peripheral blood, obtained on day 0 of AZD1222 vaccination. These receptors were obtained from an adult in good health.

This clone was detected only once. CDR3 amino acids: CASSFGVGHSYEQYF. DNA of the CDR3: TGTGCCAGCAGTTTCGGCGTGGGGCACTCCTACGAGCAGTACTTC. The chain joins TRBV28 to TRBJ2-7, with a possible D match to TRBD1 (5 bases). CDR3 length equals 15 residues. Germline assignment: CDR1 MDHEN and CDR2 SYDVKM. V was trimmed by 3 bases and J by 0 bases, leaving 12 bases between them.

The chain is built from TRBV21-1 and TRBJ2-1; TRBD1, the D gene given by the table, was not confirmed from the DNA. TRBV21-1 represents a pseudogene. The CDR3 loop spans 15 amino acids. CDR3 loop: CASSKRTGAYNEQFF. The CDR3 DNA reads as TGTGCCAGCAGCAAAAGGACAGGGGCTTACAATGAGCAGTTCTTC.

The chain couples TRBV5-1 to TRBJ2-7, with D uncertain. The CDR3 is 12 amino acids. Trimming pared 4 bases from V and 2 bases from J, leaving 7 bases between. Germline CDR1 is SGHRS and CDR2 is YFSETQ. The CDR3 here is CASSLEAYEQYF. The CDR3 nucleotides read TGCGCCAGCAGCCTTGAAGCCTACGAGCAGTACTTC.

The chain joins TRBV7-9 to TRBJ2-1; the D gene is possibly TRBD2 (6 bases). Germline CDR1 is SEHNR and CDR2 is FQNEAQ (reference sequence). CDR3 length: 11 residues. V was pared by 8 bases and J by 9 bases, with 11 bases between. As DNA, the CDR3 is TGTGCCAGCTCGTTCGGGGGTGAGCAGTTCTTC. Translation: CASSFGGEQFF.

The chain links TRBV7-8 to TRBJ2-5, with D possibly matching TRBD1 (6 bases). Germline V lookup: CDR1 SGHVS, CDR2 FQNEAQ. V shed 5 bases and J shed 0 bases, with 10 bases lying between them. The CDR3 spans 14 residues. CDR3 in amino acids: CASSRQVYQETQYF. The CDR3 DNA reads TGTGCCAGCAGCCGACAGGTCTACCAAGAGACCCAGTACTTC.

This clone occurred once. The chain uses TRBV21-1 and TRBJ1-3; the D call of TRBD1 is as the table states it, not checked on the DNA. TRBV21-1 is classified as a pseudogene. The CDR3 is 13 amino acids. The CDR3: CASTQGAGNTIYF. DNA of the CDR3: TGTGCCAGCACGCAGGGCGCAGGAAACACCATATATTTT.

This clone was detected a few times. V is TRBV6-5 and J is TRBJ1-1; tentatively, D is TRBD1 (5 bases). The CDR3 is made up of 14 amino acids. V shed 5 bases and J shed 8 bases, with 18 bases lying between them. Germline lookup yields CDR1 MNHEY and CDR2 SVGAGI. CDR3 bases: TGTGCCAGCAGTCCCGAGGGGCGGATTTCAGAAGCTTTCTTT. Residues: CASSPEGRISEAFF.